This is a list of T cell receptor beta chains from one sample in a study of beta chain features in type 1 diabetes. Data came from immunoSEQ multiplex PCR; TCRdb stores just in-frame clones and leaves some out. The profile shows 130,000 to 150,000 clones, 40% to 55% of them singletons. The sample was Tregs from blood. The receptor set was obtained from a man between 18 and 35 years old in good health. Both conserved end residues are part of each CDR3. Each record gives: J gene, clone size, D gene, V gene, CDR3 protein, CDR3 DNA. The D gene is left open where the match is weak. Size is omitted from some rows. Given values are once, few, many or a class for expanded clones.

TRBJ2-5,few,TRBD1,TRBV19,CASRHHGTGQETQYF,TGTGCCAGTAGACACCACGGGACAGGGCAAGAGACCCAGTACTTC
TRBJ2-7,NA,NA,TRBV21-1,CASSKDRDRGTIGYEQYF,TGTGCCAGCAGCAAGGACCGGGACAGGGGAACGATTGGCTACGAGCAGTACTTC
TRBJ1-5,NA,NA,TRBV18,CASSPQGQSNQPQHF,TGTGCCAGCTCACCCCAGGGACAAAGCAATCAGCCCCAGCATTTT
TRBJ1-2,few,NA,TRBV7-2,CASSLWDLSGVTSGYTF,TGTGCCAGCAGCTTATGGGATCTTTCGGGGGTTACTAGTGGCTACACCTTC
TRBJ1-5,NA,NA,TRBV19,CASGRGTLYQPQHF,TGTGCCAGCGGCCGAGGGACACTATATCAGCCCCAGCATTTT
TRBJ2-7,few,TRBD2,TRBV6-5,CASSIGLAESYEQYF,TGTGCCAGCAGCATCGGACTAGCGGAGTCCTACGAGCAGTACTTC
TRBJ2-5,few,NA,TRBV27,CASRPRQFQETQYF,TGTGCCAGCAGGCCGAGACAGTTCCAAGAGACCCAGTACTTC
TRBJ2-1,NA,TRBD1,TRBV23-1,CASSQPGTGTSGSYNEQFF,TGCGCCAGCAGTCAACCCGGGACAGGCACTTCGGGTTCCTACAATGAGCAGTTCTTC
TRBJ2-7,NA,NA,TRBV28,CASTPRGGRGYEQYF,TGTGCCAGCACTCCCCGGGGAGGCCGAGGTTACGAGCAGTACTTC
TRBJ1-2,few,TRBD1,TRBV27,CASSWDRGLTGYTF,TGTGCCAGCAGTTGGGACAGGGGATTAACTGGCTACACCTTC
TRBJ2-7,NA,NA,TRBV7-2,CASRRLTYEQYF,TGTGCCAGCAGACGACTTACCTACGAGCAGTACTTC
TRBJ1-1,NA,TRBD1,TRBV29-1,CSVRWDRGGRTEAFF,TGCAGCGTTCGTTGGGACAGGGGGGGAAGAACTGAAGCTTTCTTT
TRBJ1-4,NA,TRBD1,TRBV28,CASRARGLGKLFF,TGTGCCAGCAGGGCCAGGGGGCTTGGAAAACTGTTTTTT
TRBJ2-7,NA,TRBD2,TRBV7-2,CASSLAIAGGLNEQYF,TGTGCCAGCAGCTTAGCGATAGCGGGGGGTCTGAACGAGCAGTACTTC
TRBJ1-2,NA,NA,TRBV7-3,CASSGGGLDGYTF,TGTGCCAGCAGCGGGGGGGGCTTGGATGGCTACACCTTC
TRBJ1-5,NA,NA,TRBV19,CASSIDNSNQPQHF,TGTGCCAGTAGTATAGATAATAGCAATCAGCCCCAGCATTTT
TRBJ2-5,once,TRBD1,TRBV5-4,CASSLVGQSQETQYF,TGTGCCAGCAGCTTGGTGGGACAGAGCCAAGAGACCCAGTACTTC